These 13 T cell receptor beta chains originate from one sample sequenced in a study of OX40 agonist ivuxolimab in advanced cancers. The repertoire was sequenced with immunoSEQ multiplex PCR; TCRdb's copy has only in-frame clones and lacks some. In the table there are 70,000 to 90,000 clones, around four fifths of which are singletons. Here the sequenced sample was CD4+ or CD8+ T cells sorted from blood, taken in a trial of the OX40 agonist ivuxolimab. These receptors all come from an adult with an advanced solid tumor such as melanoma, head and neck, liver or kidney cancer.

This clone has a handful of counts. The rearrangement joins TRBV28 to TRBJ1-2; D is uncertain. The CDR3 totals 13 residues. The V end was cut by 6 bases, the J end by 3 bases, with 11 bases between. Germline loops: CDR1 MDHEN, CDR2 SYDVKM. CDR3 sequence: CASSPTADYGYTF. For the CDR3, the DNA is TGTGCCAGCAGCCCGACGGCCGACTATGGCTACACCTTC.

The V call is TRBV25-1, the J call TRBJ1-4; D uncertain. The CDR3 spans 13 residues. V was clipped by 6 bases and J by 5 bases, with 10 bases between them. Germline V gives CDR1 MGHDK, CDR2 SYGVNS. This CDR3 reads CASSPRKNEKLFF. DNA for the CDR3: TGTGCCAGCAGCCCGAGGAAGAATGAAAAACTGTTTTTT.

The chain combines TRBV4-2 with TRBJ2-5, with TRBD1 matching 7 bases. V dropped 4 bases and J dropped 5; count of bases not matched to a gene: 10. The CDR3 spans 15 residues. In germline, CDR1 is LGHNA, CDR2 YNFKEQ. CDR3: CASSLSQGKEETQYF. In DNA form, the CDR3 reads TGTGCCAGCAGCCTATCACAGGGGAAGGAGGAGACCCAGTACTTC.

This clone occurred once. CDR3 sequence: CASSLFSSGASYEQYF. In DNA form, the CDR3 reads TGCGCCAGCAGCTTGTTCTCTAGCGGAGCCTCCTACGAGCAGTACTTC. The genes are TRBV5-1 and TRBJ2-7, with TRBD2 identical over 7 bases. This CDR3 comprises 16 residues. The trim removed 1 base at V and 0 bases at J, leaving 7 bases unmatched. Germline CDR1 SGHRS, CDR2 YFSETQ.

V is TRBV11-3 and J is TRBJ2-7; no reliable D call. The germline V gene encodes CDR1 SGHNT and CDR2 YENEEA. V lost 2 bases to trimming and J lost 7 bases, with 12 bases between them. This CDR3 region has 13 residues. In nucleotides, the CDR3 is TGTGCCAGCAGCTTAAGTGGGGTGCGGGAGCAGTACTTC. It translates to CASSLSGVREQYF.

This chain links TRBV5-1 with TRBJ1-3; no clear D. The CDR3 length is 15 residues. The V end lost 0 bases, the J end lost 0 bases, and 7 bases lay between the germline ends. Looked up from germline, CDR1 is SGHRS and CDR2 is YFSETQ. The CDR3 DNA reads as TGCGCCAGCAGCTTGGGGACGGGCTCTGGAAACACCATATATTTT. Its translation is CASSLGTGSGNTIYF.

CDR3 DNA sequence: TGTGCCAGCACTCACAGCCATGGCTACACCTTC. It codes for CASTHSHGYTF. The rearrangement uses TRBV28 and TRBJ1-2; D not certain. This CDR3 has 11 residues. Germline CDR1 is MDHEN and CDR2 is SYDVKM. V lost 7 bases, J lost 6 bases, and 9 bases lay in between.

This rearrangement joins TRBV9 to TRBJ2-3; 10 bases match TRBD1. Germline CDR1 is SGDLS and CDR2 is YYNGEE. CDR3 length: 14 residues. J was trimmed by 3 bases and V by 3 bases; bases with no gene match: 1. For the CDR3, the DNA is TGTGCCAGCAGCGCGGGACAGGGGACAGATACGCAGTATTTT. This translates into CASSAGQGTDTQYF.

V usage is TRBV2 and J usage is TRBJ2-3, with TRBD1 matching 10 bases. J was trimmed by 6 bases and V by 2 bases; bases with no gene match: 8. From germline, CDR1 is SNHLY and CDR2 FYNNEI. The CDR3 covers 16 residues. CDR3: CASSESRQGASDTQYF. The CDR3 coding sequence is TGTGCCAGCAGTGAATCTCGACAGGGGGCATCGGATACGCAGTATTTT.

The CDR3 is CASSLPPTSGHNEQFF. Written as DNA, the CDR3 is TGTGCCAGCAGTTTACCCCCGACTAGCGGGCACAATGAGCAGTTCTTC. V and J are TRBV27 and TRBJ2-1, with TRBD2 matching 10 bases. This CDR3 is 16 amino acids long. Trimming at V came to 2 bases and at J to 5 bases, leaving 6 bases not matched to a gene. Germline V gene sequence: CDR1 MNHEY, CDR2 SMNVEV (reference sequence).

CDR3 nucleotides: TGTGCCAGCAAGAGGGGCCCCGGGTATGGAAACACCATATATTTT. Translating it yields CASKRGPGYGNTIYF. The chain uses TRBV2 and TRBJ1-3, with TRBD1 as a possible D gene (5 bases). CDR3 size: 15 residues. In germline, CDR1 is SNHLY, CDR2 FYNNEI. The ends were cut back, 7 bases at V and 3 bases at J, with 16 bases in the middle.

This chain uses TRBV7-8 with TRBJ2-7, with 7 nucleotides matching TRBD2. With 3 bases clipped from V and 1 base from J, the junction kept 3 bases outside the gene matches. CDR1 SGHVS and CDR2 FQNEAQ come from the germline V gene. This CDR3 comprises 14 residues. The CDR3 here is CASSFRRGSYEQYF. Written as DNA, the CDR3 is TGTGCCAGCAGCTTCCGGCGGGGGTCCTACGAGCAGTACTTC.

The chain recombines TRBV14 with TRBJ1-2; the D gene is possibly TRBD1 (5 bases). The CDR3 extends over 14 amino acids. Trimming took off 4 bases at V and 2 bases at J, with 11 bases between the two ends. CDR1 SGHDN and CDR2 FVKESK come from the germline V gene. The CDR3 spells CASSLAGGNYGYTF. The CDR3 DNA sequence: TGTGCCAGCAGCCTAGCCGGGGGAAACTATGGCTACACCTTC.